This entry describes one T cell receptor beta chain. Germline CDR1 MNHEY, CDR2 SMNVEV (reference sequence). The CDR3 length is 16 residues. Trimming left V 7 bases short and J 2 bases short, with 18 bases between. The record originates from a study of T cells in Graves' hyperthyroidism and ophthalmopathy. Amplification yielded TCR beta CDR3 regions, with RNA transcripts as the source. TCR CDR3 underwent first-round RT-PCR with the HTBI primer set. From the multiplex PCR reads, TCRdb called clonotypes with MiXCR, one entry per CDR3 protein. The sample has just under 750,000 distinct CDR3 sequences; over 35% are singletons.

This receptor was identified in a woman in her 40s with Graves' hyperthyroidism. The V and J genes are TRBV27 and TRBJ1-5; no reliable D call. The sequenced material came from blood. The CDR3 here is CASMFRWTPGNQPQHF. Here the CDR3 DNA reads TGTGCCAGCATGTTTCGATGGACTCCTGGCAATCAGCCCCAGCATTTT.